This T cell receptor (beta chain) was retrieved from a study of T cell changes during pregnancy in multiple sclerosis. Germline assignment: CDR1 SNHLY and CDR2 FYNNEI. Trimming removed 6 bases at V and 8 bases at J, with 16 bases between. CDR3 length equals 14 residues. Assay: immunoSEQ multiplex PCR; the TCRdb copy retains only in-frame clones and omits some. This table has under 40,000 clones, about 90% appearing once. The TCR comes from a female donor with multiple sclerosis, enrolled in a pregnancy study. J is TRBJ1-4 and V is TRBV2; the D is unclear. The specimen comprised CD8+ T cells from peripheral blood mononuclear cells, sampled before pregnancy. The CDR3 region has the DNA TGTGCCAGCAGAGCCACGCCAACGGGGGAAAAACTGTTTTTT. Its protein is CASRATPTGEKLFF.